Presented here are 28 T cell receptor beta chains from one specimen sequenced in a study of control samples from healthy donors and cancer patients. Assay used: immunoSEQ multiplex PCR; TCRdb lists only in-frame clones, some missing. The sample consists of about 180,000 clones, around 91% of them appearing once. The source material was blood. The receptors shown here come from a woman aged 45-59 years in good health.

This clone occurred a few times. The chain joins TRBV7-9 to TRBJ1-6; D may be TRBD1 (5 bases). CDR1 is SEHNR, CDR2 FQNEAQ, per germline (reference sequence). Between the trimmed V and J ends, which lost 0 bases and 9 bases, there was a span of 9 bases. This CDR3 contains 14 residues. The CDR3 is CASSLAGGVSPLHF. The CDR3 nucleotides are TGTGCCAGCAGCTTAGCTGGAGGGGTTTCACCCCTCCACTTT.

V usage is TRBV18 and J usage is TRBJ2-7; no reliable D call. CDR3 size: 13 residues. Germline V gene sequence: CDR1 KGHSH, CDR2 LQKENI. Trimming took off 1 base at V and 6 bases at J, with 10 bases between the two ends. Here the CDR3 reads CASSPQGIGEQYF. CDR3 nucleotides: TGTGCCAGCTCACCACAGGGAATCGGCGAGCAGTACTTC.

CDR3 nucleotide sequence: TGTGCCAGCAGTCCGGTGGAGGGGGGATGGAATGAGCAGTTCTTC. It yields the protein CASSPVEGGWNEQFF. V usage is TRBV27 and J usage is TRBJ2-1; either TRBD1 or TRBD2 may supply D (6 bases each). V lost 5 bases, J lost 7 bases, and 18 bases lay in between. The CDR3 is made up of 15 amino acids. Germline loops: CDR1 MNHEY, CDR2 SMNVEV (reference sequence).

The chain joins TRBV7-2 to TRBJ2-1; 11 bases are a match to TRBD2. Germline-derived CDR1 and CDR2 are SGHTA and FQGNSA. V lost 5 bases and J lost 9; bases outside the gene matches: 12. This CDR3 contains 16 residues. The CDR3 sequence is CASSPPGSGGAGEQFF. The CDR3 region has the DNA TGTGCCAGCAGCCCCCCGGGTAGCGGGGGGGCTGGTGAGCAGTTCTTC.

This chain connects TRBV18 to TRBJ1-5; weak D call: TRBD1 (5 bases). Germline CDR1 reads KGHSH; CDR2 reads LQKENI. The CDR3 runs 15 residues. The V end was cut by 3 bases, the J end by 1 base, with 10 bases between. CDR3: CASSPYRDSNQPQHF. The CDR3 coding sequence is TGTGCCAGCTCACCGTACCGGGACAGCAATCAGCCCCAGCATTTT. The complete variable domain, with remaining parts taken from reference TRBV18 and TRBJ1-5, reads NAGVMQNPRHLVRRRGQEARLRCSPMKGHSHVYWYRQLPEEGLKFMVYLQKENIIDESGMPKERFSAEFPKEGPSILRIQQVVRGDSAAYFCASSPYRDSNQPQHFGDGTRLSIL.

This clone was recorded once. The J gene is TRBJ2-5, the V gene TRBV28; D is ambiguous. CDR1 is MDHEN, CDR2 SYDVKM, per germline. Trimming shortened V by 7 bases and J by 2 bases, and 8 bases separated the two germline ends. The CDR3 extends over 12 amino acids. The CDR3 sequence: CASTPGQETQYF. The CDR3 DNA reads TGTGCCAGCACTCCCGGGCAAGAGACCCAGTACTTC.

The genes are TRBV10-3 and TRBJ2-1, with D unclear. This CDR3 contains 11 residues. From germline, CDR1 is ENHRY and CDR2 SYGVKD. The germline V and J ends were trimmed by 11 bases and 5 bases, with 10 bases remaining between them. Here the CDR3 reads CASWSDNEQFF. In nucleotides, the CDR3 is TGTGCCTCCTGGAGCGACAATGAGCAGTTCTTC.

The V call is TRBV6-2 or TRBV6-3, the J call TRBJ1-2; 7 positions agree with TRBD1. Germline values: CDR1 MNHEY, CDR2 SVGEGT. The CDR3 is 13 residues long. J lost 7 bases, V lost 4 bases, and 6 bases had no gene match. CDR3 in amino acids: CASSLEGALGYTF. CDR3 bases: TGTGCCAGCAGTTTAGAGGGGGCGCTTGGCTACACCTTC.

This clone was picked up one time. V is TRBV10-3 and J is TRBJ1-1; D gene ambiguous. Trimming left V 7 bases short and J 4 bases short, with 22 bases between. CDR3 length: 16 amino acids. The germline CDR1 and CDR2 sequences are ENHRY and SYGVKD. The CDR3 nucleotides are TGTGCCATCACCTTCTCGAGGGAGGGAGGAAGCACTGAAGCTTTCTTT. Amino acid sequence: CAITFSREGGSTEAFF.

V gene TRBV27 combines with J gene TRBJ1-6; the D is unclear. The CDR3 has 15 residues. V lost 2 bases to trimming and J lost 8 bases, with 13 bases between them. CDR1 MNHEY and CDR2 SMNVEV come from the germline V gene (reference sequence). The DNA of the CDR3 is TGTGCCAGCAGTTTACTGCCGCGGATGGATTCACCCCTCCACTTT. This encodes CASSLLPRMDSPLHF.

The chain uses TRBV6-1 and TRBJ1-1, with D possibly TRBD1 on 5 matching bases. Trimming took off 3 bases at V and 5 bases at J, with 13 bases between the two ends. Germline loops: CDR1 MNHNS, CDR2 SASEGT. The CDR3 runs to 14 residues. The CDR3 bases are TGTGCCAGCAGTGACCCCGGGCGGGGGACTGAAGCTTTCTTT. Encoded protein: CASSDPGRGTEAFF.

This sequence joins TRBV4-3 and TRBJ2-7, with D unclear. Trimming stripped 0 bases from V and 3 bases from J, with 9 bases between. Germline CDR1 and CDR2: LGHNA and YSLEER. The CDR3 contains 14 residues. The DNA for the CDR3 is TGCGCCAGCAGCCAAGATCCCCAGGTCTACGAGCAGTACTTC. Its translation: CASSQDPQVYEQYF.

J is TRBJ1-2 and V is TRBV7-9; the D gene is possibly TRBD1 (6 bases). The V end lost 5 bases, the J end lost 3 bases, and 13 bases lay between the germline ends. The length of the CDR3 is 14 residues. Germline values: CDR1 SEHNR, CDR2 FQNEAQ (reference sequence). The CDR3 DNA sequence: TGTGCCAGCAGCAGGGGGGGCTTAGACTATGGCTACACCTTC. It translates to CASSRGGLDYGYTF.

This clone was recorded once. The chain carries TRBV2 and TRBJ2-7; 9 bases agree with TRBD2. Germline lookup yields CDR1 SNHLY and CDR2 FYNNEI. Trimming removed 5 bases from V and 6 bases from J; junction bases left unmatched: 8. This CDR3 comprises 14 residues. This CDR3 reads CASSYVLAGIEQYF. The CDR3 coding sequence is TGTGCCAGCAGTTACGTTCTAGCGGGAATCGAGCAGTACTTC. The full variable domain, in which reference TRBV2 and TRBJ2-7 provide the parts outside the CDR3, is EPEVTQTPSHQVTQMGQEVILRCVPISNHLYFYWYRQILGQKVEFLVSFYNNEISEKSEIFDDQFSVERPDGSNFTLKIRSTKLEDSAMYFCASSYVLAGIEQYFGPGTRLTVT.

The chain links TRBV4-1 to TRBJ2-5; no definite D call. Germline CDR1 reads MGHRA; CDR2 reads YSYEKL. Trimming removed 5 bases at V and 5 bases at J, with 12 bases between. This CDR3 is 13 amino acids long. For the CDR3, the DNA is TGCGCCAGCAGCACCCGTGCGGATGAGACCCAGTACTTC. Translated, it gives CASSTRADETQYF.

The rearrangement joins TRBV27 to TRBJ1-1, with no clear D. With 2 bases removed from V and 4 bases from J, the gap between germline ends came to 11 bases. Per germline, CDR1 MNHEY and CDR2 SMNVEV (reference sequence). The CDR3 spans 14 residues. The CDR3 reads CASSLGEGSTEAFF. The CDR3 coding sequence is TGTGCCAGCAGTTTAGGAGAGGGCAGCACTGAAGCTTTCTTT.

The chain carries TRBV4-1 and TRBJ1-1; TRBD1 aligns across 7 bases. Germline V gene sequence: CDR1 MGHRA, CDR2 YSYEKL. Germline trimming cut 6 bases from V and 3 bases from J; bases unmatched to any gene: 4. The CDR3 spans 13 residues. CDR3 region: CASRRDSDTEAFF. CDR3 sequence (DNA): TGCGCCAGCAGACGGGACAGCGACACTGAAGCTTTCTTT.

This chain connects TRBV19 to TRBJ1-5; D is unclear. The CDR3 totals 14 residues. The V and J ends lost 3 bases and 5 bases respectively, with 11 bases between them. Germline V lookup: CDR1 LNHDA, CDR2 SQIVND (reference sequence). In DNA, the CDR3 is TGTGCCAGTAGTATGAGGAGAAGGGATCAGCCCCAGCATTTT. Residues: CASSMRRRDQPQHF.

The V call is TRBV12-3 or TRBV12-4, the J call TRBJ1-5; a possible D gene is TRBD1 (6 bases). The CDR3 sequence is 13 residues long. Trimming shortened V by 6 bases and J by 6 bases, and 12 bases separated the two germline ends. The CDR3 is CASRQGGAQPQHF. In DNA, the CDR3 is TGTGCCAGCAGACAGGGTGGTGCTCAGCCCCAGCATTTT.

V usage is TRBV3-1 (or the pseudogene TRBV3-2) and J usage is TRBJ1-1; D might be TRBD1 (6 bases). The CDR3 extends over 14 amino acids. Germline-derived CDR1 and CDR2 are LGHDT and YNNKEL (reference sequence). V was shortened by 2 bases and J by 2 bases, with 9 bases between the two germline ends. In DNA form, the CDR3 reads TGTGCCAGCAGCCAAACAGGGATTAACACTGAAGCTTTCTTT. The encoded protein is CASSQTGINTEAFF.

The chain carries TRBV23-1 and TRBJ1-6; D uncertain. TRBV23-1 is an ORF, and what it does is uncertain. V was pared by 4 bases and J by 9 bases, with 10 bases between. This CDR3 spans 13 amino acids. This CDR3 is CASSRRRGSPLHF. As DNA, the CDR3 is TGCGCCAGCAGTCGGAGACGGGGTTCACCCCTCCACTTT.

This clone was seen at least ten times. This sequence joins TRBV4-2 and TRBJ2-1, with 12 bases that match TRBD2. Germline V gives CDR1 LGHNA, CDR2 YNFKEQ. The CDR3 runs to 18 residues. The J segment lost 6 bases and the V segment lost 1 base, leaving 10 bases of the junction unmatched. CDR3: CASSQALGLAGIGNEQFF. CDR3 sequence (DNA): TGTGCCAGCAGCCAAGCCCTCGGACTAGCGGGAATCGGCAATGAGCAGTTCTTC.

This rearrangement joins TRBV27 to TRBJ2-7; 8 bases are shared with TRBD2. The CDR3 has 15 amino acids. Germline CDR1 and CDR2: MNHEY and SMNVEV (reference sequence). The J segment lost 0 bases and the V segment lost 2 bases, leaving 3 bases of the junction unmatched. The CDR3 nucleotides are TGTGCCAGCAGTTTAAGTAGCGGGGTCTCCTACGAGCAGTACTTC. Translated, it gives CASSLSSGVSYEQYF.

CDR3 residues: CASSRTGTGGEPQHF. The CDR3 nucleotides are TGTGCCAGCAGTCGGACCGGGACAGGGGGGGAGCCCCAGCATTTT. The genes are TRBV28 and TRBJ1-5; 11 nucleotides agree with TRBD1. Trimming took 5 bases from V and 8 from J; bases not matched to a gene: 8. Germline values: CDR1 MDHEN, CDR2 SYDVKM. The CDR3 has 15 residues.

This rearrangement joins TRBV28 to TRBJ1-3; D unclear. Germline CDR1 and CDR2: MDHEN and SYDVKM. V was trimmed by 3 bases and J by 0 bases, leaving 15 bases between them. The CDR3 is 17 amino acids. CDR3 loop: CASSFVDGYSSGNTIYF. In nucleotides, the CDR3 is TGTGCCAGCAGTTTTGTCGACGGATATTCCTCTGGAAACACCATATATTTT.

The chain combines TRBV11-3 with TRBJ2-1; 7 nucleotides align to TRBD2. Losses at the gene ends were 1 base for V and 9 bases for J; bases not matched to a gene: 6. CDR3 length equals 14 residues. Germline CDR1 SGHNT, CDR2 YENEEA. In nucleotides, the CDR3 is TGTGCCAGCAGCTTAGTAAGCGGGGCTAGTGAGCAGTTCTTC. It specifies CASSLVSGASEQFF.

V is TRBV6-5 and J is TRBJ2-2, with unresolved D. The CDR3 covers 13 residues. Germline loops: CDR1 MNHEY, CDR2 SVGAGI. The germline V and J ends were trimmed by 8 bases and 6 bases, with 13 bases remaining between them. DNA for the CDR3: TGTGCCAGCCTTCTCTTGGGCTCCGGGGAGCTGTTTTTT. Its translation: CASLLLGSGELFF.

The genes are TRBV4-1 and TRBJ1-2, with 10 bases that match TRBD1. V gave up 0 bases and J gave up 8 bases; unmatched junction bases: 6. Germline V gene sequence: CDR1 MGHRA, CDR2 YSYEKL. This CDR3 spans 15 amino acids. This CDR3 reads CASSQEWDRGGGYTF. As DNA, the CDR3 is TGCGCCAGCAGCCAAGAGTGGGACAGGGGCGGGGGCTACACCTTC.